These 18 T cell receptor beta chains were all obtained from the same sample, sequenced in a study of T cell repertoires in cytomegalovirus infection. TCRdb used MiXCR to reprocess the reads, holding one entry per CDR3 protein. The table shows 480,000 or so distinct CDR3 sequences, with about 11% occurring only once. The sequenced sample was PBMCs. These receptors were taken from a human donor in good health (CMV status not recorded). Some clones in this sample may be carry-over from other donors' samples.

This clonotype was picked up a small number of times. The CDR3 nucleotides read TGCAGCGTCACCAGGACAGTGAAAGAGACCCAGTACTTC. This encodes CSVTRTVKETQYF. V and J are TRBV29-1 and TRBJ2-5; D possibly corresponds to TRBD1 (6 bases). Trimming removed 6 bases at V and 3 bases at J, with 14 bases between. The CDR3 is 13 residues long. Germline CDR1 and CDR2: SQVTM and ANQGSEA. The full variable domain, in which reference TRBV29-1 and TRBJ2-5 provide the parts outside the CDR3, is SAVISQKPSRDICQRGTSLTIQCQVDSQVTMMFWYRQQPGQSLTLIATANQGSEATYESGFVIDKFPISRPNLTFSTLTVSNMSPEDSSIYLCSVTRTVKETQYFGPGTRLLVL.

This clonotype was observed many times. V and J are TRBV7-3 and TRBJ2-1; D is ambiguous. Trimming took 1 base from V and 10 from J, leaving 11 bases between them. The CDR3 sequence is 13 residues long. Per the germline V gene, CDR1 is SGHTA and CDR2 is FQGTGA. The CDR3 spells CASSLMAAREQFF. The CDR3 coding sequence is TGTGCCAGCAGCTTAATGGCAGCGAGGGAGCAGTTCTTC.

This clonotype was detected many times. The rearrangement joins TRBV20-1 to TRBJ2-1; the match to TRBD2 covers 8 bases. The CDR3 has 16 amino acids. Trimming removed 3 bases from V and 4 bases from J; junction bases left unmatched: 11. Germline V gene lookup returns CDR1 DFQATT and CDR2 SNEGSKA (reference sequence). In nucleotides, the CDR3 is TGCAGTGCTAGTCCGAGAGCGGGAGTAGGGTACAATGAGCAGTTCTTC. Its protein product is CSASPRAGVGYNEQFF.

This clonotype has at least ten counts. The chain has TRBV7-3 and TRBJ2-7; the match to TRBD1 covers 8 bases. This CDR3 is built from 14 residues. Looked up from germline, CDR1 is SGHTA and CDR2 is FQGTGA. Trimming took 4 bases from V and 2 from J; bases not matched to a gene: 4. CDR3 nucleotide sequence: TGTGCCAGCAGCTACGGACAGGGCCCCTACGAGCAGTACTTC. Its translation: CASSYGQGPYEQYF.

In its sample, this clonotype was seen a few times. V gene TRBV11-2 combines with J gene TRBJ1-4, with D uncertain. The ends were cut back, 5 bases at V and 1 base at J, with 11 bases in the middle. This CDR3 has 15 residues. The V gene's germline CDR1 is SGHAT and CDR2 FQNNGV. The CDR3 DNA reads TGTGCCAGCAGCGGGGAGGAGGGAACTAATGAAAAACTGTTTTTT. This codes for CASSGEEGTNEKLFF.

The chain is built from TRBV3-1 and TRBJ1-1; TRBD1 aligns across 8 bases. Trimming took 0 bases from V and 1 from J; bases not matched to a gene: 4. CDR3 length equals 16 residues. Germline V gene sequence: CDR1 LGHDT, CDR2 YNNKEL (reference sequence). In DNA, the CDR3 is TGTGCCAGCAGCCAAGATTTGGGACAGGCGAACACTGAAGCTTTCTTT. Translating it yields CASSQDLGQANTEAFF.

V is TRBV12-3 or TRBV12-4 and J is TRBJ2-1; 12 nucleotides align to TRBD2. CDR3 length equals 17 residues. With 0 bases clipped from V and 8 bases from J, the junction kept 8 bases outside the gene matches. DNA of the CDR3: TGTGCCAGCAGTTTAGCGGCTAGCGGGGGGGCTACGGATGAGCAGTTCTTC. This encodes CASSLAASGGATDEQFF.

Ten or more counts support this clonotype. The chain combines TRBV7-2 with TRBJ1-2; 9 bases match TRBD1. CDR1 is SGHTA and CDR2 is FQGNSA in the germline V gene. V lost 4 bases, J lost 4 bases, and 10 bases stayed unmatched. CDR3 length: 16 residues. The CDR3 loop is CASSSRRQGDFYGYTF. CDR3 DNA: TGTGCCAGCAGCTCGCGGCGACAGGGGGATTTCTATGGCTACACCTTC.

There are many counts of this clonotype. The rearrangement joins TRBV28 to TRBJ1-1; the D gene is possibly TRBD1 (5 bases). The CDR3 is 17 amino acids. The V and J ends lost 8 bases and 5 bases respectively, with 27 bases between them. In germline, CDR1 is MDHEN, CDR2 SYDVKM. CDR3 sequence: CASPPTGTLLRGTEAFF. The CDR3 bases are TGTGCCAGCCCCCCTACCGGGACCCTTCTCCGAGGGACTGAAGCTTTCTTT.

This clonotype was detected a few times. The genes are TRBV4-2 and TRBJ2-3; 14 bases are shared with TRBD2. Germline CDR1 and CDR2: LGHNA and YNFKEQ. The CDR3 extends over 16 amino acids. Germline trimming cut 0 bases from V and 6 bases from J; bases unmatched to any gene: 2. The DNA of the CDR3 is TGTGCCAGCAGCCAAGACCGACTAGCGGGAGGGGATACGCAGTATTTT. Protein: CASSQDRLAGGDTQYF.

This chain uses TRBV6-4 with TRBJ1-1; D is possibly TRBD1 (5 bases). Trimming removed 6 bases at V and 4 bases at J, with 12 bases between. The CDR3 totals 13 residues. The germline CDR1 and CDR2 sequences are MRHNA and SNTAGT. The CDR3 loop is CASRDLGVTEAFF. The CDR3 region has the DNA TGTGCCAGCAGGGATCTGGGGGTCACTGAAGCTTTCTTT.

This clonotype was counted a few times. The chain couples TRBV7-9 to TRBJ1-6; no definite D call. The CDR3 consists of 15 residues. CDR1 SEHNR and CDR2 FQNEAQ come from the germline V gene (reference sequence). The V end lost 5 bases, the J end lost 6 bases, and 14 bases lay between the germline ends. Here the CDR3 reads CASSAPGSTNSPLHF. CDR3 DNA: TGTGCCAGCAGCGCGCCAGGCTCCACTAATTCACCCCTCCACTTT.

The CDR3 reads CASSYPTGASGRGTEQYF. CDR3 in DNA: TGTGCCAGCAGCTACCCTACCGGGGCTAGCGGGAGAGGGACCGAGCAGTACTTC. The V and J genes are TRBV7-9 and TRBJ2-7; TRBD2 aligns across 10 bases. J lost 6 bases, V lost 4 bases, and 18 bases had no gene match. Germline V gene sequence: CDR1 SEHNR, CDR2 FQNEAQ (reference sequence). CDR3 length: 18 amino acids.

V is TRBV19 and J is TRBJ2-1, with 11 bases aligning to TRBD2. The CDR3 totals 16 residues. The V gene end was trimmed by 7 bases and the J gene end by 4 bases; junction bases not matched to a gene: 9. CDR1 and CDR2 from the germline V gene are LNHDA and SQIVND (reference sequence). This chain's CDR3 is CASIPAGTSGYNEQFF. For the CDR3, the DNA is TGTGCCAGTATTCCAGCCGGGACTAGCGGTTACAATGAGCAGTTCTTC.

This clonotype was counted only a few times. The chain couples TRBV20-1 to TRBJ2-5; 9 bases are a match to TRBD2. CDR1 and CDR2 (germline): DFQATT, SNEGSKA (reference sequence). The CDR3 sequence is 21 residues long. The V gene end was trimmed by 5 bases and the J gene end by 3 bases; junction bases not matched to a gene: 28. The CDR3 sequence is CSAAGRWVGRWREGLEETQYF. In nucleotides, the CDR3 is TGCAGTGCTGCCGGGCGATGGGTTGGGCGGTGGCGGGAGGGCCTCGAAGAGACCCAGTACTTC.

This chain uses TRBV7-9 with TRBJ2-5, with D tentatively TRBD1 (5 bases). The CDR3 is 11 residues long. CDR1 SEHNR and CDR2 FQNEAQ come from the germline V gene (reference sequence). Trimming removed 3 bases at V and 7 bases at J, with 6 bases between. The CDR3 protein is CASSFTGTQYF. The CDR3 bases are TGTGCCAGCAGCTTTACAGGGACCCAGTACTTC.

This clonotype has ten or more counts. This chain joins TRBV7-2 and TRBJ2-1; 7 nucleotides agree with TRBD2. The CDR3 runs 17 residues. Germline CDR1 reads SGHTA; CDR2 reads FQGNSA. V lost 4 bases to trimming and J lost 0 bases; unmatched junction nucleotides: 9. CDR3 sequence (DNA): TGTGCCAGCAGCTCCCCCCCCGGCGGGAGCTCCTACAATGAGCAGTTCTTC. Translated: CASSSPPGGSSYNEQFF.

This clonotype was found many times. The chain couples TRBV7-2 to TRBJ1-5; D is undetermined. The CDR3 loop spans 16 amino acids. The germline gives CDR1 SGHTA, CDR2 FQGNSA. The V and J ends lost 2 bases and 0 bases respectively, with 11 bases between them. For the CDR3, the DNA is TGTGCCAGCAGCTTAATTGCCAGATATAGCAATCAGCCCCAGCATTTT. Translation gives CASSLIARYSNQPQHF.